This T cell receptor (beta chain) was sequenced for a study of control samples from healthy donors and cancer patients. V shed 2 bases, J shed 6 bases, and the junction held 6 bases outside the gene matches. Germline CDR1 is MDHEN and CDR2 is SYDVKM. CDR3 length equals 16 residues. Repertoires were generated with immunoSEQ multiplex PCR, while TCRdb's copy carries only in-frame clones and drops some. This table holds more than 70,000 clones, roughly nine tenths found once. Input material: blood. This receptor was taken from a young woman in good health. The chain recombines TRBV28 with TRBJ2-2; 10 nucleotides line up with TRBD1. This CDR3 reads CASSLPGQGLAGELFF. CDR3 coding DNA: TGTGCCAGCAGTTTACCGGGACAGGGGCTCGCCGGGGAGCTGTTTTTT. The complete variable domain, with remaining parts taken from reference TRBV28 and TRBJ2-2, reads DVKVTQSSRYLVKRTGEKVFLECVQDMDHENMFWYRQDPGLGLRLIYFSYDVKMKEKGDIPEGYSVSREKKERFSLILESASTNQTSMYLCASSLPGQGLAGELFFGEGSRLTVL.